The present entry profiles one T cell receptor (beta chain) with its context. The record originates from a study of blood T cell repertoires in COVID-19. Turning to the study itself: Sites across the United States, Italy and Spain contributed samples from acute and convalescent COVID-19. In each case, the material was cDNA or gDNA derived from T cells, B-cell-depleted T cells, or PBMCs.

V lost 7 bases to trimming and J lost 4 bases; unmatched junction nucleotides: 7. CDR3 length: 14 residues. Germline CDR1 is SGHDT and CDR2 is YYEEEE. In the original workflow: The assay estimated nucleated cells by amplifying reference gene primers. Sequencing was performed with immunoSEQ multiplex PCR; in TCRdb, only in-frame clones are kept and a portion is missing. Clonal size and the V and J genes are those of that table, whereas D and trimming came from the DNA. The sample has 120,000 or so clones, around 80% seen once. Patients at the Seattle site were enrolled during active infection and followed longitudinally.

The source material was peripheral blood. The chain combines TRBV5-6 with TRBJ2-2, with 7 bases fitting TRBD1. This receptor was taken from a man aged 30 to 39 with COVID-19, enrolled during active disease. The CDR3, as DNA: TGTGCCAGCCTACAGGGGACCCTCACCGGGGAGCTGTTTTTT. It translates to CASLQGTLTGELFF.